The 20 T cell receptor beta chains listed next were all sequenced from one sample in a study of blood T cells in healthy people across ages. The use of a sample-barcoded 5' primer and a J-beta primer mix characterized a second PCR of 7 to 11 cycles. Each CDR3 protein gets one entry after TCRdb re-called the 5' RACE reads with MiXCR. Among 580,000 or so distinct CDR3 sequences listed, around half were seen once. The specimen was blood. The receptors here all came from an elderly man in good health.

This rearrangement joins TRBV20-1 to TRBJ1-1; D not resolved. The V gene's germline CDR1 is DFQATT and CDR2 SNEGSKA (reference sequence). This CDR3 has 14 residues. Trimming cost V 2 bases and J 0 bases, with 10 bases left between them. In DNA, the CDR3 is TGCAGTGCTAGAACGCCCGGGGTGAACACTGAAGCTTTCTTT. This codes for CSARTPGVNTEAFF.

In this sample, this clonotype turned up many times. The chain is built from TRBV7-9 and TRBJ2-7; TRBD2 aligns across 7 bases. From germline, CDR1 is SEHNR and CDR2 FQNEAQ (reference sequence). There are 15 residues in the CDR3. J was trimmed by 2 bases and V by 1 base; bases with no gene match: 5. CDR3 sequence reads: CASSLVAGEAYEQYF. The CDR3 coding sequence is TGTGCCAGCAGCTTAGTGGCGGGAGAGGCCTACGAGCAGTACTTC.

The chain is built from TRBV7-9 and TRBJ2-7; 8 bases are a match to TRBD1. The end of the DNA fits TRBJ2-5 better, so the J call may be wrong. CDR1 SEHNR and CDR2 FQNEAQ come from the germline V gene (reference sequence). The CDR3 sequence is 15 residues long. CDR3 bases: TGTGCCAGCAGCTTCACAGGGGGGCGATTAGGGACCCAGTACTTC. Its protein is CASSFTGGRLGTQYF.

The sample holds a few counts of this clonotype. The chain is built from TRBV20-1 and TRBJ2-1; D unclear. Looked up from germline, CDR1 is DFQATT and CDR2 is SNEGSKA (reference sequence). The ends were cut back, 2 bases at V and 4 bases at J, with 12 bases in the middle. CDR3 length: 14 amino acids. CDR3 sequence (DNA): TGCAGTGCTAGAAAGGGAAGGTGGTACAATGAGCAGTTCTTC. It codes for CSARKGRWYNEQFF.

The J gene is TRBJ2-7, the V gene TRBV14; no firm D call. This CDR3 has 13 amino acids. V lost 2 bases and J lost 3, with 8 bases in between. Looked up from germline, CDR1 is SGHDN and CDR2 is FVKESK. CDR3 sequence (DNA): TGTGCCAGCAGCCAACTGAATTTCTACGAGCAGTACTTC. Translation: CASSQLNFYEQYF.

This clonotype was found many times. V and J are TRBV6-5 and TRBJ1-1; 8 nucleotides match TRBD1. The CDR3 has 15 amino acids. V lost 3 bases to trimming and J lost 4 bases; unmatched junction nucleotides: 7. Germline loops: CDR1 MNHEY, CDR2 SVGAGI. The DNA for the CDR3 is TGTGCCAGCAGTTATCGGGGGCAGGGGGCCACTGAAGCTTTCTTT. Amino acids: CASSYRGQGATEAFF.

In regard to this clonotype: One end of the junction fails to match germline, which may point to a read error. CDR3 coding DNA: TGTGCCAGCAGGAGAAGCGGCTCCTCCGAGCAGTACTTC. This gives the protein CASRRSGSSEQYF. The V gene is TRBV9, the J gene TRBJ2-7, with D perhaps TRBD2 (5 bases). Germline V lookup: CDR1 SGDLS, CDR2 YYNGEE. This CDR3 region has 13 residues.

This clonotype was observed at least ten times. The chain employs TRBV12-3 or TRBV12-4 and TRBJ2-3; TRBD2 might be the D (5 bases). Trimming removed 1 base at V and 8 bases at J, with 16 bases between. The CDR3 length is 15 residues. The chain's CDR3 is CASSLGASGITTQYF. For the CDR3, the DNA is TGTGCCAGCAGTTTAGGGGCCTCGGGGATCACTACGCAGTATTTT.

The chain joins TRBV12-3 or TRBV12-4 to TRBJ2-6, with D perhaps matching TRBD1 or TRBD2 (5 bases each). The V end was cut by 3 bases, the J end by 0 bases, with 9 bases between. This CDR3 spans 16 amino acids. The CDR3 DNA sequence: TGTGCCAGCAGTTTCTGGGGGTACTCTGGGGCCAACGTCCTGACTTTC. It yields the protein CASSFWGYSGANVLTF.

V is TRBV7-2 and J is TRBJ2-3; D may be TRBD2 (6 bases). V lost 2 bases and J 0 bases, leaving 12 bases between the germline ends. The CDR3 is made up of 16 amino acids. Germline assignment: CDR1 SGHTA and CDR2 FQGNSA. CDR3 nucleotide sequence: TGTGCCAGCAGCTTATCAGGCGGGGTCAGCACAGATACGCAGTATTTT. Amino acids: CASSLSGGVSTDTQYF.

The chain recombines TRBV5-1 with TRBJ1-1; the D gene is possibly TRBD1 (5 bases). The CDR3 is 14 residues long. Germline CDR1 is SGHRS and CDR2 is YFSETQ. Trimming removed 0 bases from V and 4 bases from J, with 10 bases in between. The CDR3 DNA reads TGCGCCAGCAGCTTGGAAAGGGGTCCCACTGAAGCTTTCTTT. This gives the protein CASSLERGPTEAFF.

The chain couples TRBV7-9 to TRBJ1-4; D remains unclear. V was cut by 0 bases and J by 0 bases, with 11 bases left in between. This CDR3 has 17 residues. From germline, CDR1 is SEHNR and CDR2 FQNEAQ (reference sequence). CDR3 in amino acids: CASSLARSTTTNEKLFF. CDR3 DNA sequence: TGTGCCAGCAGCTTAGCGCGATCTACAACAACTAATGAAAAACTGTTTTTT.

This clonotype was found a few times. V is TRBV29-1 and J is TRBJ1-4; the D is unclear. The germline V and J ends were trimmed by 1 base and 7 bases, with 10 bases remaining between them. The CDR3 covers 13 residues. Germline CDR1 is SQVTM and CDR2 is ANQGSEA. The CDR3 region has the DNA TGCAGCGTTGAAGTAGGGCGAAGTGAAAAACTGTTTTTT. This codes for CSVEVGRSEKLFF.

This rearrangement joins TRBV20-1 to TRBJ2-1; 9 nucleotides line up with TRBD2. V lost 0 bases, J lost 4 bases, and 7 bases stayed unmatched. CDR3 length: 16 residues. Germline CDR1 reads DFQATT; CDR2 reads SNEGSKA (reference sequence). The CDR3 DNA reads TGCAGTGCTAGAGATCTCGCGGGAGGGATATACAATGAGCAGTTCTTC. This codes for CSARDLAGGIYNEQFF.

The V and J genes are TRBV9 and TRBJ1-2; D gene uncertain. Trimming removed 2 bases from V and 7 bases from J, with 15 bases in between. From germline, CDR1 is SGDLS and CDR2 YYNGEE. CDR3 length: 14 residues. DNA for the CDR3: TGTGCCAGCAGCGTTGATCTTCAAGCGGGTGGCTACACCTTC. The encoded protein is CASSVDLQAGGYTF.

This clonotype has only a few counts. CDR3 in DNA: TGTGCCAGCAGCCCGGGGGTGAGATACGAGCAGTACTTC. This codes for CASSPGVRYEQYF. The chain is built from TRBV9 and TRBJ2-7, with D possibly matching TRBD2 (6 bases). CDR3 size: 13 residues. Germline CDR1 SGDLS, CDR2 YYNGEE. V was cut by 4 bases and J by 4 bases, with 12 bases left in between.

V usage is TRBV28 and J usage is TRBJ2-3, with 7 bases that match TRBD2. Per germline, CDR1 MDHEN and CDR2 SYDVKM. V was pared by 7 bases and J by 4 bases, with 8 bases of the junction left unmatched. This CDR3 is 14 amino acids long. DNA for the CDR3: TGTGCCAGCACTTCGGGGGGAGGGGCAGATACGCAGTATTTT. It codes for CASTSGGGADTQYF. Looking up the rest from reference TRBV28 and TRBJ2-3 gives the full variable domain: DVKVTQSSRYLVKRTGEKVFLECVQDMDHENMFWYRQDPGLGLRLIYFSYDVKMKEKGDIPEGYSVSREKKERFSLILESASTNQTSMYLCASTSGGGADTQYFGPGTRLTVL.

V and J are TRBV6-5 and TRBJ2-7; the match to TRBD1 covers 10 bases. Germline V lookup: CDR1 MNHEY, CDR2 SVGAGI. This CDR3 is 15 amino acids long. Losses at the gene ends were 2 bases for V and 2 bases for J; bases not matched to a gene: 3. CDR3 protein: CASSYGDRGAYEQYF. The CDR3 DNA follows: TGTGCCAGCAGTTACGGGGACAGGGGAGCCTACGAGCAGTACTTC.

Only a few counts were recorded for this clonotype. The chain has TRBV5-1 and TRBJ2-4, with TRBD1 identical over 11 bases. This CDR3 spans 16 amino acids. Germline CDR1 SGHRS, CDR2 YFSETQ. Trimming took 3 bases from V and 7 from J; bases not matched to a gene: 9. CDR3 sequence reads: CASSSWRTGGFNIQYF. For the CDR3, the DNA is TGCGCCAGCAGCTCGTGGCGGACAGGGGGCTTTAACATTCAGTACTTC.

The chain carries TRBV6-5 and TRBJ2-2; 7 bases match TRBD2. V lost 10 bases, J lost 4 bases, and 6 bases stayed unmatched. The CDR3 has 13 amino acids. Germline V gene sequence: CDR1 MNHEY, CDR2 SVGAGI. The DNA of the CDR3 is TGTGCCACCCGGGGGGACCGCACCGGGGAGCTGTTTTTT. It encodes CATRGDRTGELFF.